This T cell receptor beta chain was sequenced in a study of blood T cells in healthy people across ages. Whole-study results and caveats: With unsorted PBMCs, a conclusive comparison of naive versus antigen-experienced cells was not possible. From one million sequenced T cells, diversity estimates were lower bounds.

A second PCR, run for about 7 to 11 cycles, used a sample-barcoded 5' primer plus a J-beta primer mix. The template-switch adaptor, which had 12 random nucleotides, put a tag on each cDNA molecule. From the 5' RACE reads, TCRdb called clonotypes with MiXCR, one entry per CDR3 protein. The data show 1.8 million or so distinct CDR3 sequences, about 39% seen once. Germline V gene lookup returns CDR1 LGHNA and CDR2 YSLEER. The CDR3 consists of 15 residues. This clonotype was seen a handful of times. Its antigen remains unknown. Mismatch with germline at one junction end may stem from a read error. This sequence was found in a human donor in good health. V is TRBV4-3 and J is TRBJ2-4; D uncertain. Sample: blood. CDR3 DNA: TGCACCAGCAGCCTAAGACGGGCAGCCAAAAACATTCAGTACTTC. Translation: CTSSLRRAAKNIQYF.